This T cell receptor (beta chain) was retrieved from a study of blood T cell repertoires in COVID-19. Background on the study: Donors in the United States, Italy and Spain gave samples during acute or convalescent COVID-19. The cDNA or gDNA used as material had been derived from T cells, B-cell-depleted T cells, or PBMCs.

Original processing methods: Using reference gene primer amplification, nucleated cell counts were estimated. Repertoires were generated with immunoSEQ multiplex PCR, while TCRdb's copy carries only in-frame clones and drops some. For V, J and clone size, that table is used; D and trimming come from the DNA. This table has approximately 130,000 clones, about 75% appearing once. There are 12 residues in the CDR3. Per the germline V gene, CDR1 is LGHDT and CDR2 is YNNKEL (reference sequence). V lost 8 bases and J lost 4; bases outside the gene matches: 1. Sequencing used peripheral blood. This TCR was recovered from a man at least 80 years old with acute or convalescent COVID-19. The chain links TRBV3-1 (or the pseudogene TRBV3-2) to TRBJ1-1; 10 positions match TRBD1. The CDR3 loop is CASRDRGTEAFF. CDR3 bases: TGTGCCAGCCGGGACAGGGGCACTGAAGCTTTCTTT.